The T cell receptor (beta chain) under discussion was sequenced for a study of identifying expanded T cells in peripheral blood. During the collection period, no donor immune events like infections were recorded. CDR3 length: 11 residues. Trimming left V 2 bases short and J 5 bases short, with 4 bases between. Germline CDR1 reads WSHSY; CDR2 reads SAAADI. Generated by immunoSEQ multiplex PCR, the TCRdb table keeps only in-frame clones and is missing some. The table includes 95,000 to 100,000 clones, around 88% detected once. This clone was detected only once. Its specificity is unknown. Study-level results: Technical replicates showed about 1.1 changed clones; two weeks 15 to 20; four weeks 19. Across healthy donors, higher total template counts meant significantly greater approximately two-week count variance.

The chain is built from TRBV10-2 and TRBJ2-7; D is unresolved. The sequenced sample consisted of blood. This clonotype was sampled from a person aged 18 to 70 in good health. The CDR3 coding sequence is TGCGCCAGCAGTGAGGTGAACGAGCAGTACTTC. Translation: CASSEVNEQYF.